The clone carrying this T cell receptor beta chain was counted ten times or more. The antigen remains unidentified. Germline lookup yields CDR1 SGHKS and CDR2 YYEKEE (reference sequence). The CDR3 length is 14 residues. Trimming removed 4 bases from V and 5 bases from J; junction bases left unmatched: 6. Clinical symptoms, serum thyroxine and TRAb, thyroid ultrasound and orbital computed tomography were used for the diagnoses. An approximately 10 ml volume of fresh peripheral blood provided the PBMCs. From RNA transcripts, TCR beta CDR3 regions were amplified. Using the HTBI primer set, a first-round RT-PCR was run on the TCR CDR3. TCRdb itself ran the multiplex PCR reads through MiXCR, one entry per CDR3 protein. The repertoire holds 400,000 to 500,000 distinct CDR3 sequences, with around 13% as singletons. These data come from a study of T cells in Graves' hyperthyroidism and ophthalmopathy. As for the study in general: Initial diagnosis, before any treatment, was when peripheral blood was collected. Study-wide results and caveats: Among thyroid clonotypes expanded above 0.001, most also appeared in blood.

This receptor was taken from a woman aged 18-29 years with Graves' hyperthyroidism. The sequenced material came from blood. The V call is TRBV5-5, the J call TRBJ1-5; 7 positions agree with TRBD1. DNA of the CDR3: TGTGCCAGCAGCCCAGGGACAGCTTATCAGCCCCAGCATTTT. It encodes CASSPGTAYQPQHF.